Shown below are 9 T cell receptor beta chains from a single sample sequenced in a study of vaccination and CD4 T cells after COVID-19. For these receptors, no antigen is known. Described treatment: approximately 11-day PBMC culture with coronavirus spike peptide pools or control peptides (ViraFEST assay). Once obtained from cultured CD4+ T cells, the DNA was sequenced using the Oncomine TCR Beta short-read assay. TCRdb re-called the PCR reads through MiXCR, storing one row per CDR3 protein. The table lists tens of thousands of distinct CDR3 sequences, roughly 70% of them singletons. Sequenced material: CD4+ T cells from blood, cultured in vitro, taken after SARS-CoV-2 vaccination. These receptors were collected from a human donor who received a COVID-19 vaccine.

This clonotype was seen more than once but under ten times. This chain joins TRBV7-2 and TRBJ2-3; 10 nucleotides agree with TRBD2. The V gene's germline CDR1 is SGHTA and CDR2 FQGNSA. V shed 3 bases, J shed 6 bases, and the junction held 9 bases outside the gene matches. This CDR3 has 16 amino acids. The CDR3 DNA sequence: TGTGCCAGCAGCTTCCCCGGGACTAGCGTCGAGGATACGCAGTATTTT. Translating gives CASSFPGTSVEDTQYF.

The CDR3 DNA sequence: TGTGCCACCAGTGATAGGCGGACAGGGGGCTTGGATGAGCAGTTCTTC. As protein: CATSDRRTGGLDEQFF. The rearrangement uses TRBV24-1 and TRBJ2-1, with 11 bases that match TRBD1. CDR1 and CDR2 (germline): KGHDR, SFDVKD. This CDR3 has 16 amino acids. V lost 3 bases to trimming and J lost 8 bases; unmatched junction nucleotides: 8.

The rearrangement uses TRBV20-1 and TRBJ2-2; D possibly corresponds to TRBD1 (5 bases). CDR1 and CDR2 (germline): DFQATT, SNEGSKA (reference sequence). Trimming removed 1 base from V and 5 bases from J, with 11 bases in between. The CDR3 loop spans 14 amino acids. The CDR3 is CSARARGRTGELFF. The CDR3 DNA follows: TGCAGTGCTAGAGCAAGGGGTAGGACCGGGGAGCTGTTTTTT.

This chain connects TRBV30 to TRBJ2-3, with 14 bases aligning to TRBD2. Germline V lookup: CDR1 GTSNPN, CDR2 SVGIG (reference sequence). CDR3 length: 17 residues. V trimming: 1 base; J trimming: 0 bases; junction bases outside the gene matches: 3. CDR3 region: CAWSATSGGVSTDTQYF. The CDR3 region has the DNA TGTGCCTGGAGTGCGACTAGCGGGGGGGTTAGCACAGATACGCAGTATTTT.

The chain employs TRBV6-1 and TRBJ1-5; D possibly corresponds to TRBD1 (6 bases). CDR3 length: 14 amino acids. Germline CDR1 MNHNS, CDR2 SASEGT. Trimming removed 6 bases from V and 9 bases from J, with 18 bases in between. CDR3 residues: CASRGAEGKGPQHF. The CDR3 DNA sequence: TGTGCCAGCAGGGGGGCGGAGGGAAAGGGGCCCCAGCATTTT.

This clonotype was recorded a few times. The chain couples TRBV27 to TRBJ1-5; D is undetermined. This CDR3 is built from 13 residues. CDR1 is MNHEY, CDR2 SMNVEV, per germline (reference sequence). Trimming cost V 3 bases and J 1 base, with 4 bases left between them. The CDR3 bases are TGTGCCAGCAGTTTTGTAAGCAATCAGCCCCAGCATTTT. Encoded protein: CASSFVSNQPQHF.

This clonotype has a single count. The chain couples TRBV20-1 to TRBJ2-3, with 8 bases aligning to TRBD2. With 6 bases clipped from V and 3 bases from J, the junction kept 14 bases outside the gene matches. Germline lookup yields CDR1 DFQATT and CDR2 SNEGSKA (reference sequence). This CDR3 spans 16 amino acids. CDR3 nucleotides: TGCAGTGCCCGACCAGGGATAGCGGGGCCGACAGATACGCAGTATTTT. Translated, it gives CSARPGIAGPTDTQYF.

This clonotype came up a few times. V gene TRBV7-6 combines with J gene TRBJ2-5; 10 nucleotides agree with TRBD2. CDR3 size: 17 residues. V shed 0 bases, J shed 9 bases, and the junction held 13 bases outside the gene matches. From germline, CDR1 is SGHVS and CDR2 FNYEAQ. CDR3 coding DNA: TGTGCCAGCAGCTTAGCGACAGGACTAGCGGTACATCCCGCCCAGTACTTC. As protein: CASSLATGLAVHPAQYF.

This clonotype was picked up a small number of times. V gene TRBV12-3 or TRBV12-4 combines with J gene TRBJ2-5, with 7 bases that match TRBD2. V lost 5 bases to trimming and J lost 5 bases; unmatched junction nucleotides: 14. The CDR3 sequence is 16 residues long. The CDR3 coding sequence is TGTGCCAGCAGTCCGATTGGCGTAACGGGGGGTGAGACCCAGTACTTC. Translating gives CASSPIGVTGGETQYF.